This entry lists 18 T cell receptor beta chains sequenced from one sample in a study of a mutant IDH1 vaccine in newly diagnosed glioma. Their target antigens are unknown. The time point is: week 11, during vaccination. Every vaccine dose comprised 300 ug of mutant IDH1 20-mer peptide plus topical imiquimod. Here immunoSEQ multiplex PCR was the method, and the copy in TCRdb shows in-frame clones only, minus some. The sample records some 60,000 clones, approximately 84% being singletons. This specimen consisted of PBMCs, obtained from a glioma patient whose treatment included an IDH1 peptide vaccine. These receptors all stem from a man aged 30 to 39 with glioma.

DNA for the CDR3: TGTGCCAGCACCCCGGCGGGCGCGGTTCGGTACGAGCAGTACTTC. This sequence encodes CASTPAGAVRYEQYF. The genes are TRBV28 and TRBJ2-7; D might be TRBD2 (5 bases). CDR1 MDHEN and CDR2 SYDVKM come from the germline V gene. The CDR3 totals 15 residues. Trimming cost V 7 bases and J 4 bases, with 20 bases left between them.

V and J are TRBV30 and TRBJ2-3, with 12 bases that match TRBD2. The CDR3 covers 16 residues. Germline CDR1 and CDR2: GTSNPN and SVGIG (reference sequence). The J segment lost 4 bases and the V segment lost 1 base, leaving 6 bases of the junction unmatched. Here the CDR3 reads CAWSGGLAGSADTQYF. The DNA for the CDR3 is TGTGCCTGGAGTGGTGGACTAGCGGGATCCGCAGATACGCAGTATTTT.

The rearrangement links TRBV9 to TRBJ2-7; tentatively, D is TRBD1 (5 bases). This CDR3 comprises 14 residues. The V end lost 2 bases, the J end lost 1 base, and 10 bases lay between the germline ends. The germline gives CDR1 SGDLS, CDR2 YYNGEE. CDR3: CASSVGPASYEQYF. The CDR3 DNA follows: TGTGCCAGCAGCGTGGGGCCAGCTTCCTACGAGCAGTACTTC.

The chain carries TRBV5-4 and TRBJ2-5; D is tentatively TRBD1 or TRBD2 (6 bases each). Trimming removed 0 bases from V and 5 bases from J, with 11 bases in between. In germline, CDR1 is SGHNT, CDR2 YYREEE (reference sequence). The CDR3 contains 14 residues. The CDR3 DNA follows: TGTGCCAGCAGCTTGGAGGGGGGCGGGGAGACCCAGTACTTC. This translates into CASSLEGGGETQYF.

This clone was seen only a few times. The gene calls are TRBV5-4 and TRBJ1-1; tentative D call: TRBD1 (5 bases). The CDR3 is 14 amino acids. Germline V gene sequence: CDR1 SGHNT, CDR2 YYREEE (reference sequence). V was trimmed by 4 bases and J by 7 bases, leaving 17 bases between them. As DNA, the CDR3 is TGTGCCAGCAGCCCGGGGGGAAGGGAGGGTGAAGCTTTCTTT. It codes for CASSPGGREGEAFF.

The chain uses TRBV19 and TRBJ1-3; a weak D match, TRBD1 (6 bases). Germline lookup yields CDR1 LNHDA and CDR2 SQIVND (reference sequence). The V gene lost 9 bases and the J gene lost 4 bases, with 16 bases spanning the gap. The length of the CDR3 is 14 residues. Written as DNA, the CDR3 is TGTGCCAGCCGATACAGGGTCCCAGGAAACACCATATATTTT. It translates to CASRYRVPGNTIYF.

The chain joins TRBV7-9 to TRBJ1-1; D unresolved. This CDR3 region has 14 residues. V lost 4 bases to trimming and J lost 3 bases, with 12 bases between them. CDR1 SEHNR and CDR2 FQNEAQ come from the germline V gene (reference sequence). The DNA for the CDR3 is TGTGCCAGCAGCTCTCATATAAGAGACACTGAAGCTTTCTTT. Its translation: CASSSHIRDTEAFF.

This chain links TRBV6-1 with TRBJ1-1; TRBD1 aligns across 9 bases. J gave up 10 bases and V 8 bases, and 11 bases lay outside the gene matches. This CDR3 is 13 amino acids long. The germline V gene encodes CDR1 MNHNS and CDR2 SASEGT. CDR3 residues: CASSQTGGFAAFF. CDR3 nucleotides: TGTGCCAGCTCCCAAACAGGGGGCTTTGCAGCTTTCTTT.

This clone was found once. This chain uses TRBV4-1 with TRBJ1-4; a weak D match, TRBD1 (5 bases). V dropped 2 bases and J dropped 7 bases, with 17 bases sitting between them. The CDR3 covers 16 residues. Germline assignment: CDR1 MGHRA and CDR2 YSYEKL. CDR3 in amino acids: CASSQNAENQGEKLFF. The CDR3 DNA reads as TGCGCCAGCAGCCAAAATGCGGAGAATCAGGGTGAAAAACTGTTTTTT.

This chain uses TRBV7-2 with TRBJ2-2, with 10 bases fitting TRBD2. This CDR3 spans 16 amino acids. The V gene end was trimmed by 3 bases and the J gene end by 0 bases; junction bases not matched to a gene: 1. Germline V CDR1 and CDR2: SGHTA, FQGNSA. CDR3 DNA: TGTGCCAGCAGCTTCGGACTAGCGGCGAACACCGGGGAGCTGTTTTTT. Residues: CASSFGLAANTGELFF.

The genes are TRBV28 and TRBJ1-5; a possible D gene is TRBD1 (6 bases). Trimming pared 7 bases from V and 1 base from J, leaving 14 bases between. The CDR3 runs to 15 residues. Germline V gene data show CDR1 as MDHEN and CDR2 as SYDVKM. In DNA form, the CDR3 reads TGTGCCAGCATCGGGGACGGGGGCAGCAATCAGCCCCAGCATTTT. Its protein is CASIGDGGSNQPQHF.

This clone was found once. The junction does not match germline at one end; this may be a read error. The chain uses TRBV7-9 and TRBJ1-1; 10 positions match TRBD1. The germline V gene encodes CDR1 SEHNR and CDR2 FQNEAQ (reference sequence). The CDR3 extends over 15 amino acids. The CDR3 sequence is CASSSPGQGNPEAFF. Here the CDR3 DNA reads TGTGCCAGCAGCTCCCCGGGACAGGGGAACCCTGAAGCTTTCTTT.

This clone was observed a single time. The chain is built from TRBV9 and TRBJ2-2, with TRBD1 as a possible D gene (5 bases). CDR1 is SGDLS, CDR2 YYNGEE, per germline. The V end lost 3 bases, the J end lost 2 bases, and 11 bases lay between the germline ends. The CDR3 totals 15 residues. CDR3 sequence reads: CASSAITGNTGELFF. In nucleotides, the CDR3 is TGTGCCAGCAGCGCGATCACAGGAAACACCGGGGAGCTGTTTTTT. Together with reference TRBV9 and TRBJ2-2, the CDR3 gives the full variable domain: DSGVTQTPKHLITATGQRVTLRCSPRSGDLSVYWYQQSLDQGLQFLIQYYNGEERAKGNILERFSAQQFPDLHSELNLSSLELGDSALYFCASSAITGNTGELFFGEGSRLTVL.

The rearrangement joins TRBV30 to TRBJ1-1; D not resolved. The CDR3 is 13 amino acids. With 2 bases removed from V and 7 bases from J, the gap between germline ends came to 14 bases. CDR1 is GTSNPN, CDR2 SVGIG, per germline (reference sequence). CDR3: CAWSTPGVLEAFF. For the CDR3, the DNA is TGTGCCTGGAGTACTCCTGGGGTCCTTGAAGCTTTCTTT.

The chain combines TRBV6-6 with TRBJ1-3; D remains unclear. The ends were cut back, 5 bases at V and 4 bases at J, with 6 bases in the middle. Looked up from germline, CDR1 is MNHNY and CDR2 is SVGAGI (reference sequence). The CDR3 extends over 12 amino acids. The CDR3 sequence: CASSTDGNTIYF. The CDR3 nucleotides read TGTGCCAGCAGTACCGACGGAAACACCATATATTTT.

The chain employs TRBV12-5 and TRBJ1-1; D gene ambiguous. Germline lookup yields CDR1 LGHNT and CDR2 FRNRAP. This CDR3 contains 15 residues. Between the trimmed V and J ends, which lost 7 bases and 2 bases, there was a span of 17 bases. Here the CDR3 DNA reads TGTGCTAGTGCCGCCCCGCGACGCCTCAACACTGAAGCTTTCTTT. Translated, it gives CASAAPRRLNTEAFF.

In DNA, the CDR3 is TGTGCCAGCAGTCCGGAAGGGACAGCCTATCAGCCCCAGCATTTT. Translation: CASSPEGTAYQPQHF. This rearrangement joins TRBV28 to TRBJ1-5; 7 bases align to TRBD1. Germline CDR1 is MDHEN and CDR2 is SYDVKM. V was clipped by 5 bases and J by 5 bases; unmatched bases: 9. CDR3 length equals 15 residues.

V usage is TRBV7-2 and J usage is TRBJ1-1; no definite D call. The V and J ends lost 5 bases and 0 bases respectively, with 16 bases between them. Germline CDR1 reads SGHTA; CDR2 reads FQGNSA. The CDR3 contains 16 residues. As DNA, the CDR3 is TGTGCCAGCAGCCAACTGACGGGTGGATTGAACACTGAAGCTTTCTTT. Its protein product is CASSQLTGGLNTEAFF.